These 27 T cell receptor beta chains originate from one sample sequenced in a study of T cell responses to AZD1222 COVID-19 vaccine. Only in-frame clones appear in the TCRdb table, and some are missing; sequencing was by immunoSEQ multiplex PCR. This repertoire shows some 87,000 clones, under 95% found once; its top ten account for around 5%. This material consisted of peripheral blood, taken on day 0 of MenACWY control vaccination. The receptors here all came from an adult in good health.

The chain carries TRBV3-1 (or the pseudogene TRBV3-2) and TRBJ2-5, with TRBD2 identical over 13 bases. This CDR3 is 18 amino acids long. V lost 4 bases to trimming and J lost 2 bases; unmatched junction nucleotides: 10. Germline V gene lookup returns CDR1 LGHDT and CDR2 YNNKEL (reference sequence). The CDR3 reads CASSLTSGGAGYQETQYF. CDR3 nucleotides: TGTGCCAGCAGCCTCACTAGCGGGGGGGCAGGATATCAAGAGACCCAGTACTTC.

V usage is TRBV7-9 and J usage is TRBJ1-5; 9 bases line up with TRBD1. CDR3 length equals 15 residues. In germline, CDR1 is SEHNR, CDR2 FQNEAQ (reference sequence). Germline trimming cut 5 bases from V and 4 bases from J; bases unmatched to any gene: 6. The CDR3 bases are TGTGCCAGCAGCCGGACAGGGGCAGTAAATCAGCCCCAGCATTTT. Translating it yields CASSRTGAVNQPQHF.

The chain combines TRBV28 with TRBJ2-3; 16 bases are a match to TRBD2. Germline CDR1 is MDHEN and CDR2 is SYDVKM. V was pared by 5 bases and J by 2 bases, with 13 bases of the junction left unmatched. The CDR3 consists of 20 residues. CDR3 residues: CASSAGTSGRAREDTDTQYF. The CDR3 nucleotides are TGTGCCAGCAGTGCAGGGACTAGCGGGAGGGCCCGGGAGGACACAGATACGCAGTATTTT.

V is TRBV7-3 and J is TRBJ2-3, with 8 bases that match TRBD2. Per the germline V gene, CDR1 is SGHTA and CDR2 is FQGTGA. With 0 bases clipped from V and 4 bases from J, the junction kept 12 bases outside the gene matches. This CDR3 has 18 amino acids. DNA of the CDR3: TGTGCCAGCAGCTTAACTGGCCGGACTAGCTCCGCATCAGATACGCAGTATTTT. Translation: CASSLTGRTSSASDTQYF.

The chain has TRBV6-2 or TRBV6-3 and TRBJ2-5; 10 nucleotides agree with TRBD2. The germline V gene has CDR1 MNHEY and CDR2 SVGEGT. Trimming removed 2 bases from V and 2 bases from J; junction bases left unmatched: 5. The CDR3 covers 16 residues. In nucleotides, the CDR3 is TGTGCCAGCAGTTACCGAGGACTAGCGGTACAAGAGACCCAGTACTTC. It is translated as CASSYRGLAVQETQYF.

The chain employs TRBV10-2 and TRBJ1-2, with 7 bases identical to TRBD1. The CDR3 spans 13 residues. Germline trimming cut 6 bases from V and 8 bases from J; bases unmatched to any gene: 9. Germline V gene sequence: CDR1 WSHSY, CDR2 SAAADI. Here the CDR3 reads CASSDREERGYTF. CDR3 in DNA: TGCGCCAGCAGCGACAGGGAGGAACGCGGCTACACCTTC.

The V gene is TRBV19, the J gene TRBJ2-3, with D hard to call. From germline, CDR1 is LNHDA and CDR2 SQIVND (reference sequence). V lost 5 bases and J lost 0, with 15 bases in between. The CDR3 length is 16 residues. CDR3 sequence: CASSALLGGSTDTQYF. CDR3 DNA: TGTGCCAGTAGTGCCCTACTGGGCGGAAGCACAGATACGCAGTATTTT.

The rearrangement links TRBV28 to TRBJ2-1, with D perhaps matching TRBD1 (6 bases). The germline CDR1 and CDR2 sequences are MDHEN and SYDVKM. The CDR3 spans 15 residues. V gave up 8 bases and J gave up 9 bases, with 23 bases separating them. The CDR3 loop reads CASFGQPFSRFEQFF. Here the CDR3 DNA reads TGTGCCAGCTTCGGACAGCCCTTTTCCCGGTTTGAGCAGTTCTTC.

The chain combines TRBV3-1 (or the pseudogene TRBV3-2) with TRBJ2-1, with 10 bases lining up with TRBD1. CDR3 size: 15 residues. V lost 2 bases to trimming and J lost 7 bases; unmatched junction nucleotides: 5. Germline V gene lookup returns CDR1 LGHDT and CDR2 YNNKEL (reference sequence). This chain's CDR3 is CASSQIPGQGNEQFF. CDR3 nucleotide sequence: TGTGCCAGCAGCCAAATCCCGGGACAGGGGAATGAGCAGTTCTTC.

The chain has TRBV6-2 or TRBV6-3 and TRBJ1-6, with D perhaps TRBD1 (5 bases). There are 16 residues in the CDR3. Per the germline V gene, CDR1 is MNHEY and CDR2 is SVGEGT. V was pared by 2 bases and J by 7 bases, with 15 bases between. The CDR3 DNA reads as TGTGCCAGCAGTTACGGGCTGGGGGAGACCAATTCACCCCTCCACTTT. Amino acid sequence: CASSYGLGETNSPLHF.

The rearrangement joins TRBV10-3 to TRBJ2-3, with D uncertain. The CDR3 has 12 amino acids. V gave up 7 bases and J gave up 0 bases, with 5 bases separating them. Germline values: CDR1 ENHRY, CDR2 SYGVKD. CDR3 sequence reads: CAIKGSTDTQYF. CDR3 DNA: TGTGCCATCAAGGGTAGCACAGATACGCAGTATTTT.

CDR3: CASSYSSSAFYGYTF. CDR3 DNA sequence: TGTGCCAGCAGTTACTCGAGTAGTGCATTCTATGGCTACACCTTC. The rearrangement links TRBV6-5 to TRBJ1-2; the D is unclear. The CDR3 consists of 15 residues. Trimming took 0 bases from V and 4 from J, leaving 12 bases between them. Germline CDR1 reads MNHEY; CDR2 reads SVGAGI.

This clone was recorded only once. The rearrangement links TRBV20-1 to TRBJ2-1; D is possibly TRBD1 or TRBD2 (5 bases each). The V gene lost 7 bases and the J gene lost 10 bases, with 11 bases spanning the gap. The CDR3 extends over 10 amino acids. From germline, CDR1 is DFQATT and CDR2 SNEGSKA (reference sequence). CDR3 sequence: CSVGTTEQFF. The CDR3 bases are TGCAGTGTCGGGACCACCGAGCAGTTCTTC.

The CDR3 is CASTGTGGLYNSPLHF. The CDR3 bases are TGTGCCAGCACCGGGACAGGGGGACTCTATAATTCACCCCTCCACTTT. The chain carries TRBV2 and TRBJ1-6; 11 nucleotides align to TRBD1. J lost 3 bases, V lost 7 bases, and 5 bases had no gene match. This CDR3 contains 16 residues. CDR1 is SNHLY, CDR2 FYNNEI, per germline.

The V call is TRBV7-9, the J call TRBJ1-4; tentatively, D is TRBD1 (5 bases). The CDR3 runs to 15 residues. Trimming removed 5 bases from V and 1 base from J, with 11 bases in between. Germline V gene lookup returns CDR1 SEHNR and CDR2 FQNEAQ (reference sequence). The CDR3 here is CASSAGTGTNEKLFF. CDR3 nucleotide sequence: TGTGCCAGCAGCGCGGGGACGGGAACTAATGAAAAACTGTTTTTT. The variable domain in full, with the rest retrieved from reference TRBV7-9 and TRBJ1-4, is DTGVSQNPRHKITKRGQNVTFRCDPISEHNRLYWYRQTLGQGPEFLTYFQNEAQLEKSRLLSDRFSAERPKGSFSTLEIQRTEQGDSAMYLCASSAGTGTNEKLFFGSGTQLSVL.

This clone has more than one count but fewer than ten. The chain carries TRBV4-3 and TRBJ1-2, with 8 bases fitting TRBD1. Germline CDR1 and CDR2: LGHNA and YSLEER. V was clipped by 1 base and J by 7 bases; unmatched bases: 11. The CDR3 loop spans 16 amino acids. The CDR3 DNA sequence: TGCGCCAGCAGCCAAGGGCTAGACAGGGGCCCTGGTGGCTACACCTTC. It yields the protein CASSQGLDRGPGGYTF.

The chain is built from TRBV6-1 and TRBJ1-1, with D unclear. Trimming left V 0 bases short and J 1 base short, with 12 bases between. This CDR3 comprises 16 residues. CDR1 MNHNS and CDR2 SASEGT come from the germline V gene. CDR3 sequence: CASSEAQGKGNTEAFF. In nucleotides, the CDR3 is TGTGCCAGCAGTGAAGCCCAAGGGAAAGGGAACACTGAAGCTTTCTTT.

V is TRBV19 and J is TRBJ2-7, with D possibly matching TRBD1 (5 bases). CDR1 is LNHDA and CDR2 is SQIVND in the germline V gene (reference sequence). The CDR3 contains 18 residues. V lost 2 bases and J lost 1, with 21 bases in between. The CDR3 sequence: CASSIFPIVGQGSYEQYF. The CDR3, as DNA: TGTGCCAGTAGTATATTTCCGATCGTGGGTCAGGGTTCCTACGAGCAGTACTTC.

The chain uses TRBV28 and TRBJ1-3; D gene uncertain. In germline, CDR1 is MDHEN, CDR2 SYDVKM. The CDR3 has 16 residues. Trimming cost V 8 bases and J 2 bases, with 19 bases left between them. CDR3: CASASALRLTGNTIYF. The CDR3, as DNA: TGTGCCAGCGCCTCGGCCCTGAGGCTTACTGGAAACACCATATATTTT.

The chain is built from TRBV29-1 and TRBJ2-2; 8 bases are shared with TRBD2. This CDR3 is built from 17 residues. Germline V gene data show CDR1 as SQVTM and CDR2 as ANQGSEA. With 4 bases clipped from V and 2 bases from J, the junction kept 12 bases outside the gene matches. The DNA of the CDR3 is TGCAGCGTTGCGCCCTCGCGGGGGGTACCAAACACCGGGGAGCTGTTTTTT. It yields the protein CSVAPSRGVPNTGELFF.

This chain uses TRBV6-1 with TRBJ2-3; 10 bases line up with TRBD2. V dropped 4 bases and J dropped 3; count of bases not matched to a gene: 7. This CDR3 spans 16 amino acids. CDR1 and CDR2 from the germline V gene are MNHNS and SASEGT. The CDR3: CASSGVLAGVTDTQYF. Here the CDR3 DNA reads TGTGCCAGCAGTGGGGTTCTAGCGGGAGTAACAGATACGCAGTATTTT.

The chain carries TRBV7-2 and TRBJ2-1, with D uncertain. The CDR3 loop spans 12 amino acids. V was pared by 5 bases and J by 9 bases, with 11 bases between. Germline V gives CDR1 SGHTA, CDR2 FQGNSA. The CDR3 sequence: CASSTYLGEQFF. CDR3 sequence (DNA): TGTGCCAGCAGCACCTACCTGGGTGAGCAGTTCTTC.

This chain joins TRBV6-5 and TRBJ2-6; D remains ambiguous. V lost 2 bases and J 1 base, leaving 9 bases between the germline ends. The CDR3 spans 16 residues. Germline V gene sequence: CDR1 MNHEY, CDR2 SVGAGI. CDR3 nucleotide sequence: TGTGCCAGCAGTTACGAGATAACTTCTGGGGCCAACGTCCTGACTTTC. Its translation is CASSYEITSGANVLTF.

J is TRBJ1-2 and V is TRBV13; 7 nucleotides agree with TRBD1. Germline CDR1 reads PRHDT; CDR2 reads FYEKMQ (reference sequence). CDR3 length equals 13 residues. After removal of 5 bases from V and 8 bases from J, the junction contained 8 bases not matched to a gene. The CDR3 region has the DNA TGTGCCAGCAGCCCCTCGACAGGGCACGGCTACACCTTC. Translation gives CASSPSTGHGYTF.

V usage is TRBV13 and J usage is TRBJ2-3; unclear D gene. Germline V gene lookup returns CDR1 PRHDT and CDR2 FYEKMQ (reference sequence). The CDR3 is 13 residues long. The germline V and J ends were trimmed by 6 bases and 1 base, with 8 bases remaining between them. CDR3 sequence (DNA): TGTGCCAGCAGGGTCCAGGGCACAGATACGCAGTATTTT. Protein product: CASRVQGTDTQYF.

The gene calls are TRBV7-9 and TRBJ1-2, with 7 bases identical to TRBD1. CDR1 is SEHNR and CDR2 is FQNEAQ in the germline V gene (reference sequence). The CDR3 runs to 14 residues. The junction had 7 bases not matched to a gene; V was cut back by 5 bases and J by 4 bases. The DNA for the CDR3 is TGTGCCAGCAGCCCAACAGGGGTCGGCTATGGCTACACCTTC. Amino acids: CASSPTGVGYGYTF. Combining the CDR3 with reference TRBV7-9 and TRBJ1-2 gives the whole variable domain DTGVSQNPRHKITKRGQNVTFRCDPISEHNRLYWYRQTLGQGPEFLTYFQNEAQLEKSRLLSDRFSAERPKGSFSTLEIQRTEQGDSAMYLCASSPTGVGYGYTFGSGTRLTVV.

The rearrangement links TRBV7-8 to TRBJ1-2, with TRBD1 matching over 7 bases. The germline V gene encodes CDR1 SGHVS and CDR2 FQNEAQ. The CDR3 length is 15 residues. V lost 5 bases, J lost 1 base, and 7 bases stayed unmatched. CDR3 residues: CASSPPTGSNYGYTF. CDR3 nucleotide sequence: TGTGCCAGCAGCCCTCCGACAGGGAGTAACTATGGCTACACCTTC.